One and the same sample provided the 25 T cell receptor beta chains below, sequenced in a study of post-analysis software for immune sequencing data. Whole-study findings and limits: Included in a set of about 5 TRBV segments more frequent in patients than controls were TRBV5-6, TRBV5-1 and TRBV20-1.

No cognate antigen is known for these TCRs. Every TCR beta cDNA library bore unique molecular identifiers. TCRdb redid the calling of the PCR reads with MiXCR, one entry per CDR3 protein. The sample lists 650,000 to 900,000 distinct CDR3 sequences, more than 45% seen once, with roughly 5% in the top ten. Sequencing was carried out using blood. The receptor set was obtained from a girl aged 10 to 17 with multiple sclerosis.

This clonotype was observed once. V usage is TRBV7-9 and J usage is TRBJ2-1, with 8 bases matching TRBD2. With 3 bases clipped from V and 0 bases from J, the junction kept 7 bases outside the gene matches. This CDR3 comprises 17 residues. The germline CDR1 and CDR2 sequences are SEHNR and FQNEAQ (reference sequence). The CDR3 DNA reads TGTGCCAGCAGCTTCGCTCGGAGCGGGAGCTCCTACAATGAGCAGTTCTTC. This translates into CASSFARSGSSYNEQFF.

As concerns this clonotype: A read error may account for a junction end that differs from germline. CDR3 in DNA: TGTGCCAGCAGTTCCCGGGACAGGATGGAAGCAGATACGCAATATTTT. This encodes CASSSRDRMEADTQYF. The chain is built from TRBV12-3 or TRBV12-4 and TRBJ2-3; 8 bases fit TRBD1. CDR3 length equals 16 residues.

In its sample, this clonotype was seen a few times. V gene TRBV20-1 combines with J gene TRBJ2-5; D remains unclear. The CDR3 is 13 residues long. Trimming cost V 1 base and J 5 bases, with 11 bases left between them. Germline CDR1 reads DFQATT; CDR2 reads SNEGSKA (reference sequence). The CDR3 nucleotides are TGCAGTGCTAGAGGTCTGCGAGAGGAGACCCAGTACTTC. It is translated as CSARGLREETQYF.

As regards this clonotype: A read error may be the cause here, since a much bigger clone is one base away. V usage is TRBV9 and J usage is TRBJ1-2; no clear D gene. This CDR3 has 14 residues. Per germline, CDR1 SGDLS and CDR2 YYNGEE. V was cut by 3 bases and J by 2 bases, with 11 bases left in between. The CDR3 here is CASSGGGSNYGYTF. The CDR3 bases are TGTGCCAGCAGCGGAGGCGGTTCGAACTATGGCTACACCTTC.

The chain links TRBV3-1 to TRBJ1-4, with 9 nucleotides matching TRBD1. This CDR3 has 13 amino acids. V trimming: 3 bases; J trimming: 13 bases; junction bases outside the gene matches: 6. From germline, CDR1 is LGHDT and CDR2 YNNKEL (reference sequence). CDR3 protein: CASSHLGQGRLFF. CDR3 DNA sequence: TGTGCCAGCAGCCACTTAGGACAGGGGCGACTGTTTTTT.

The genes are TRBV10-3 and TRBJ1-1, with 10 bases fitting TRBD1. J was trimmed by 1 base and V by 4 bases; bases with no gene match: 3. The CDR3 totals 15 residues. Germline assignment: CDR1 ENHRY and CDR2 SYGVKD. Here the CDR3 DNA reads TGTGCCATCAGTGCGGGACAGGGGAAGAACACTGAAGCTTTCTTT. Translation: CAISAGQGKNTEAFF.

The chain is built from TRBV4-3 and TRBJ2-1; 13 bases agree with TRBD2. Germline CDR1 reads LGHNA; CDR2 reads YSLEER. The V segment lost 4 bases and the J segment 1 base; nucleotides outside the gene matches: 4. This CDR3 comprises 17 residues. CDR3 coding DNA: TGCGCCAGCAGCCGGCGGACTAGCGGGAGTTCCTACAATGAGCAGTTCTTC. This gives the protein CASSRRTSGSSYNEQFF.

The chain employs TRBV30 and TRBJ1-2; D perhaps matches TRBD1 (6 bases). Germline V CDR1 and CDR2: GTSNPN, SVGIG (reference sequence). V lost 3 bases and J lost 7, with 12 bases in between. This CDR3 region has 12 residues. The CDR3 DNA is TGTGCCTGGAGGGAACAGGGTACTGGCTACACCTTC. As protein: CAWREQGTGYTF.

The rearrangement uses TRBV12-3 or TRBV12-4 and TRBJ2-1; D is perhaps TRBD2 (5 bases). Trimming shortened V by 7 bases and J by 9 bases, and 13 bases separated the two germline ends. CDR3 length equals 12 residues. CDR3 in DNA: TGTGCCAGCAACACCCCTGAGGGTGAGCAGTTCTTC. Its protein product is CASNTPEGEQFF.

This clonotype was recorded only once. The chain uses TRBV5-1 and TRBJ2-7, with TRBD1 identical over 9 bases. Germline lookup yields CDR1 SGHRS and CDR2 YFSETQ. The CDR3 is 16 residues long. The J segment lost 7 bases and the V segment lost 4 bases, leaving 15 bases of the junction unmatched. CDR3 sequence: CASSPWTGESYNEQYF. The CDR3 DNA sequence: TGCGCCAGCAGCCCGTGGACAGGGGAATCCTACAATGAGCAGTACTTC.

In DNA, the CDR3 is TGCGCCAGCAGCTTCGGGCTTCTCACAGATACGCAGTATTTT. This gives the protein CASSFGLLTDTQYF. The rearrangement uses TRBV5-1 and TRBJ2-3; D not resolved. The CDR3 loop spans 14 amino acids. Germline V gives CDR1 SGHRS, CDR2 YFSETQ. Trimming took off 2 bases at V and 2 bases at J, with 9 bases between the two ends.

This clonotype appeared a few times. The chain combines TRBV24-1 with TRBJ2-3; D call uncertain. This CDR3 spans 13 amino acids. CDR1 and CDR2 from the germline V gene are KGHDR and SFDVKD. Deletions cut 7 bases from V and 0 bases from J, with 7 bases between. The CDR3 coding sequence is TGTGCCACCAGGGCGATTAGCACAGATACGCAGTATTTT. This gives the protein CATRAISTDTQYF.

This sequence joins TRBV4-2 and TRBJ1-1, with TRBD1 matching 7 bases. V lost 4 bases and J lost 0; bases outside the gene matches: 5. CDR3 length equals 15 residues. Germline lookup yields CDR1 LGHNA and CDR2 YNFKEQ. The CDR3 reads CASSPYRGLNTEAFF. CDR3 nucleotide sequence: TGTGCCAGCAGCCCATACAGGGGATTGAACACTGAAGCTTTCTTT.

The rearrangement joins TRBV20-1 to TRBJ2-7; D possibly matches TRBD1 or TRBD2 (5 bases each). CDR1 and CDR2 (germline): DFQATT, SNEGSKA (reference sequence). The CDR3 length is 15 residues. Trimming left V 1 base short and J 3 bases short, with 16 bases between. CDR3 residues: CSARGQWGKDYEQYF. The CDR3 DNA follows: TGCAGTGCTAGAGGCCAATGGGGGAAAGACTACGAGCAGTACTTC.

The rearrangement links TRBV3-1 to TRBJ2-1, with 7 bases aligning to TRBD2. The CDR3 sequence is 13 residues long. CDR1 LGHDT and CDR2 YNNKEL come from the germline V gene (reference sequence). After removal of 0 bases from V and 9 bases from J, the junction contained 2 bases not matched to a gene. DNA for the CDR3: TGTGCCAGCAGCCAAGACGCGGGGGTTGAGCAGTTCTTC. Translation: CASSQDAGVEQFF.

This chain links TRBV7-9 with TRBJ2-5; 7 nucleotides match TRBD2. This CDR3 comprises 15 residues. From germline, CDR1 is SEHNR and CDR2 FQNEAQ (reference sequence). The V and J ends lost 1 base and 4 bases, in that order; junction bases with no gene match: 6. CDR3 DNA: TGTGCCAGCAGCTTAGGAGGGCGGGAGCTAGAGACCCAGTACTTC. It translates to CASSLGGRELETQYF.

The chain employs TRBV29-1 and TRBJ2-1; D ambiguous. V lost 6 bases and J 7 bases, leaving 7 bases between the germline ends. CDR3 length: 10 amino acids. Germline V CDR1 and CDR2: SQVTM, ANQGSEA. CDR3 bases: TGCAGCGTCCACTGGAATGAGCAGTTCTTC. This sequence encodes CSVHWNEQFF.

The chain uses TRBV6-6 and TRBJ1-2; perhaps TRBD1 as D (5 bases). Per germline, CDR1 MNHNY and CDR2 SVGAGI (reference sequence). This CDR3 is built from 12 residues. V lost 6 bases, J lost 6 bases, and 11 bases lay in between. The CDR3 DNA follows: TGTGCCAGCAGGGGAGGGGTTCATGGCTACACCTTC. Encoded protein: CASRGGVHGYTF.

This clonotype has only a few counts. CDR3 coding DNA: TGCGCCAGCAGCTTGTCTGGGGGGAAAAATGAAAAACTGTTTTTT. Translating it yields CASSLSGGKNEKLFF. The genes are TRBV5-1 and TRBJ1-4; D perhaps matches TRBD1 (5 bases). Germline V CDR1 and CDR2: SGHRS, YFSETQ. The CDR3 has 15 residues. The ends were cut back, 1 base at V and 5 bases at J, with 12 bases in the middle.

CDR3: CASSQRGDRGSGANVLTF. CDR3 in DNA: TGTGCCAGCAGCCAAAGGGGGGACAGGGGCTCTGGGGCCAACGTCCTGACTTTC. The gene calls are TRBV4-2 and TRBJ2-6, with TRBD1 matching over 10 bases. Trimming took 2 bases from V and 0 from J; bases not matched to a gene: 4. The germline gives CDR1 LGHNA, CDR2 YNFKEQ. There are 18 residues in the CDR3.

The chain combines TRBV12-3 or TRBV12-4 with TRBJ2-3; TRBD1 matches 12 bases. Trimming took 1 base from V and 5 from J; bases not matched to a gene: 7. This CDR3 spans 17 amino acids. CDR3 sequence: CASSLVGQGAAEDTQYF. CDR3 in DNA: TGTGCCAGCAGTTTAGTGGGACAGGGGGCGGCGGAAGATACGCAGTATTTT.

This clonotype is a singleton in its sample. The chain joins TRBV20-1 to TRBJ2-5, with a tentative D call TRBD1 (5 bases). Germline CDR1 and CDR2: DFQATT and SNEGSKA (reference sequence). V lost 1 base and J lost 7, with 16 bases in between. The CDR3 covers 14 residues. The CDR3 is CSARVPAVQGTQYF. In DNA, the CDR3 is TGCAGTGCTAGAGTCCCGGCGGTGCAGGGGACCCAGTACTTC.

The chain carries TRBV6-6 and TRBJ2-7, with 9 bases lining up with TRBD1. The junction had 8 bases not matched to a gene; V was cut back by 6 bases and J by 2 bases. Per germline, CDR1 MNHNY and CDR2 SVGAGI (reference sequence). The CDR3 is 15 amino acids. The CDR3 nucleotides are TGTGCCAGCAGGAGCGGGACAGGGATCACCTACGAGCAGTACTTC. Protein: CASRSGTGITYEQYF.

This clonotype came up a few times. The chain employs TRBV11-2 and TRBJ2-5; 7 bases align to TRBD2. The CDR3 is made up of 15 amino acids. Trimming removed 1 base from V and 5 bases from J; junction bases left unmatched: 7. Per the germline V gene, CDR1 is SGHAT and CDR2 is FQNNGV. The CDR3 bases are TGTGCCAGCAGCTTAGGGCCAGCAGCGGGGGAGACCCAGTACTTC. Residues: CASSLGPAAGETQYF.

This clonotype was seen many times. V is TRBV20-1 and J is TRBJ2-7; tentatively, D is TRBD2 (5 bases). Germline CDR1 is DFQATT and CDR2 is SNEGSKA (reference sequence). The CDR3 sequence is 14 residues long. Trimming took off 0 bases at V and 0 bases at J, with 9 bases between the two ends. CDR3 DNA: TGCAGTGCTAGAGATCGGGGATCCTCCTACGAGCAGTACTTC. Residues: CSARDRGSSYEQYF.